A single sample is the source of the 20 T cell receptor beta chains below, sequenced in a study of blood T cells in healthy people across ages. Sample-barcoded 5' priming and a J-beta primer mix drove a second PCR of about 7 to 12 cycles. TCRdb reanalysed the 5' RACE reads using MiXCR and keeps one entry per CDR3 protein. The sample contains about 1.8 million distinct CDR3 sequences, around half of which appear only once. Sequenced sample: blood. All receptors derive from a woman in her thirties or forties in good health.

This sequence joins TRBV28 and TRBJ2-1, with TRBD1 identical over 7 bases. Germline V CDR1 and CDR2: MDHEN, SYDVKM. Trimming at V came to 6 bases and at J to 7 bases, leaving 12 bases not matched to a gene. There are 15 residues in the CDR3. The chain's CDR3 is CASRQDRNPLNEQFF. CDR3 sequence (DNA): TGTGCCAGCAGACAGGACAGGAACCCTCTGAATGAGCAGTTCTTC.

The chain combines TRBV4-3 with TRBJ2-4; TRBD1 matches at 12 bases. Germline V gene data show CDR1 as LGHNA and CDR2 as YSLEER. The length of the CDR3 is 21 residues. After removal of 0 bases from V and 0 bases from J, the junction contained 12 bases not matched to a gene. In DNA form, the CDR3 reads TGCGCCAGCAGCCAAGAGAGACGGGGACAGGGGGCCGTAGTAGCCAAAAACATTCAGTACTTC. Translation gives CASSQERRGQGAVVAKNIQYF.

In this sample, this clonotype turned up a few times. J is TRBJ2-7 and V is TRBV4-1; D not certain. Trimming stripped 1 base from V and 4 bases from J, with 8 bases between. The CDR3 spans 13 residues. The germline CDR1 and CDR2 sequences are MGHRA and YSYEKL. CDR3 bases: TGCGCCAGCAGCCAAGCCCCGGAATACGAGCAGTACTTC. This encodes CASSQAPEYEQYF.

The V call is TRBV7-2, the J call TRBJ2-1; no clear D gene. Trimming removed 2 bases from V and 10 bases from J, with 9 bases in between. CDR3 length equals 12 residues. The germline V gene encodes CDR1 SGHTA and CDR2 FQGNSA. The CDR3 region has the DNA TGTGCCAGCAGCTTAAAATCATCGGAGCAGTTCTTC. It specifies CASSLKSSEQFF.

This sequence joins TRBV29-1 and TRBJ1-4; 7 bases line up with TRBD1. Losses at the gene ends were 0 bases for V and 3 bases for J; bases not matched to a gene: 4. From germline, CDR1 is SQVTM and CDR2 ANQGSEA. The CDR3 covers 15 residues. DNA for the CDR3: TGCAGCGTTGAAGAGGAGGGGGCGGCTAATGAAAAACTGTTTTTT. Translation gives CSVEEEGAANEKLFF.

The rearrangement joins TRBV27 to TRBJ2-4; D might be TRBD1 (5 bases). CDR1 and CDR2 (germline): MNHEY, SMNVEV (reference sequence). The V end lost 8 bases, the J end lost 9 bases, and 14 bases lay between the germline ends. This CDR3 comprises 12 residues. CDR3 amino acids: CASGHGWTIQYF. In DNA, the CDR3 is TGTGCCAGCGGACACGGATGGACCATTCAGTACTTC.

This clonotype has only a few counts. J is TRBJ2-4 and V is TRBV24-1, with D hard to call. The germline V gene has CDR1 KGHDR and CDR2 SFDVKD. V was trimmed by 3 bases and J by 8 bases, leaving 16 bases between them. The CDR3 is made up of 15 amino acids. The CDR3 loop reads CATSDPTAGTDIQYF. The CDR3 DNA reads as TGTGCCACCAGTGATCCGACCGCAGGCACGGACATTCAGTACTTC.

This clonotype was counted at least ten times. The chain employs TRBV28 and TRBJ2-7, with TRBD1 identical over 8 bases. There are 16 residues in the CDR3. V was pared by 4 bases and J by 2 bases, with 10 bases of the junction left unmatched. CDR1 is MDHEN, CDR2 SYDVKM, per germline. CDR3 loop: CASSWGVGQATYEQYF. CDR3 nucleotide sequence: TGTGCCAGCAGTTGGGGGGTGGGACAGGCGACCTACGAGCAGTACTTC.

This rearrangement joins TRBV7-2 to TRBJ2-3; D gene unclear. The CDR3 extends over 12 amino acids. With 4 bases removed from V and 7 bases from J, the gap between germline ends came to 9 bases. Germline lookup yields CDR1 SGHTA and CDR2 FQGNSA. CDR3 protein: CASSSARNTQYF. CDR3 bases: TGTGCCAGCAGCTCAGCGAGAAATACGCAGTATTTT.

The V call is TRBV7-2, the J call TRBJ1-1; D might be TRBD1 (6 bases). Per the germline V gene, CDR1 is SGHTA and CDR2 is FQGNSA. This CDR3 has 15 amino acids. V lost 2 bases and J 1 base, leaving 11 bases between the germline ends. For the CDR3, the DNA is TGTGCCAGCAGCTTAAACCCCAGGGGGAACACTGAAGCTTTCTTT. Protein: CASSLNPRGNTEAFF.

This clonotype was seen a handful of times. The chain joins TRBV4-3 to TRBJ2-5, with 8 bases aligning to TRBD1. The V segment lost 2 bases and the J segment 5 bases; nucleotides outside the gene matches: 4. Per the germline V gene, CDR1 is LGHNA and CDR2 is YSLEER. The length of the CDR3 is 14 residues. The CDR3 protein is CASSQIGQGETQYF. The CDR3 DNA follows: TGCGCCAGCAGCCAAATCGGACAGGGCGAGACCCAGTACTTC.

The rearrangement links TRBV27 to TRBJ2-1, with D perhaps TRBD2 (5 bases). In germline, CDR1 is MNHEY, CDR2 SMNVEV (reference sequence). CDR3 length: 14 amino acids. V lost 7 bases and J 6 bases, leaving 16 bases between the germline ends. CDR3 residues: CASTRLGGSNEQFF. CDR3 coding DNA: TGTGCCAGCACCCGATTGGGCGGGTCCAATGAGCAGTTCTTC.

This chain joins TRBV11-2 and TRBJ2-1; 10 bases are shared with TRBD2. Germline V CDR1 and CDR2: SGHAT, FQNNGV. The CDR3 is 15 amino acids. Germline trimming cut 4 bases from V and 7 bases from J; bases unmatched to any gene: 7. CDR3 amino acids: CASSSERGGLNEQFF. CDR3 in DNA: TGTGCCAGCAGCTCAGAGCGGGGGGGCCTTAATGAGCAGTTCTTC.

The table lists this clonotype with a few counts. This sequence joins TRBV5-1 and TRBJ2-1; maybe TRBD1 (6 bases). The V gene's germline CDR1 is SGHRS and CDR2 YFSETQ. V lost 1 base, J lost 5 bases, and 10 bases lay in between. This CDR3 is 14 amino acids long. The CDR3 protein is CASSLYSGDNEQFF. CDR3 sequence (DNA): TGCGCCAGCAGCTTGTATTCAGGGGACAATGAGCAGTTCTTC.

The V gene is TRBV7-2, the J gene TRBJ2-7; unclear D gene. Germline V lookup: CDR1 SGHTA, CDR2 FQGNSA. Trimming removed 8 bases from V and 2 bases from J, with 10 bases in between. CDR3 length: 12 residues. CDR3 DNA: TGTGCCAGCGCAGCCTTTCCCTACGAGCAGTACTTC. Residues: CASAAFPYEQYF.

The DNA for the CDR3 is TGTGCCACCGCTGAGGTGCGCAATCAGCCCCAGCATTTT. Translating gives CATAEVRNQPQHF. The chain is built from TRBV6-5 and TRBJ1-5; D gene unclear. This CDR3 region has 13 residues. CDR1 is MNHEY, CDR2 SVGAGI, per germline. The ends were cut back, 10 bases at V and 2 bases at J, with 12 bases in the middle.

The gene calls are TRBV27 and TRBJ1-5; weak D call: TRBD1 (5 bases). The V and J ends lost 8 bases and 3 bases respectively, with 11 bases between them. The CDR3 length is 13 residues. CDR1 is MNHEY, CDR2 SMNVEV, per germline (reference sequence). The CDR3 here is CASRDGNNQPQHF. The CDR3 DNA reads TGTGCCAGCCGGGACGGGAACAATCAGCCCCAGCATTTT.

CDR3 sequence: CASSEMAGLRMGANVLTF. CDR3 in DNA: TGTGCCAGCAGTGAAATGGCGGGGCTACGAATGGGGGCCAACGTCCTGACTTTC. The rearrangement joins TRBV6-1 to TRBJ2-6, with D tentatively TRBD2 (6 bases). CDR1 and CDR2 (germline): MNHNS, SASEGT. V lost 2 bases and J lost 4, with 18 bases in between. This CDR3 has 18 residues.

This rearrangement joins TRBV20-1 to TRBJ1-2; TRBD1 aligns across 8 bases. CDR1 is DFQATT and CDR2 is SNEGSKA in the germline V gene (reference sequence). The CDR3 is 15 residues long. Losses at the gene ends were 2 bases for V and 2 bases for J; bases not matched to a gene: 7. The DNA of the CDR3 is TGCAGTGCTAGATCGGGACAGGCCCGAAACTATGGCTACACCTTC. Translating it yields CSARSGQARNYGYTF.

The gene calls are TRBV5-4 and TRBJ2-1; D not resolved. The V gene's germline CDR1 is SGHNT and CDR2 YYREEE (reference sequence). The CDR3 runs to 13 residues. Trimming stripped 3 bases from V and 6 bases from J, with 10 bases between. Here the CDR3 DNA reads TGTGCCAGCAGCTCGCCCAGCGTCAATGAGCAGTTCTTC. Translated: CASSSPSVNEQFF.